In its sample, the clone carrying this TCR beta chain was seen once. Its antigen is as yet unknown. This CDR3 comprises 15 residues. V dropped 4 bases and J dropped 6 bases, with 18 bases sitting between them. CDR1 and CDR2 (germline): MGHRA, YSYEKL. The sample belongs to a study of OX40 agonist ivuxolimab in advanced cancers. Study at large: The study treated patients with ivuxolimab, an agonistic anti-OX40 (CD134) antibody. With a range of roughly 20 to 80, age averaged approximately 60 years, and 70% to 85% were male. Findings of the study overall: The antigen specificity of the peripheral T cells (those that were expanded) was not determined. At doses 0.1 to 3.0 mg/kg, CD4+ and CD8+ clones expanded.

Produced via immunoSEQ multiplex PCR; TCRdb's table is partial and in-frame only. The repertoire holds about 21,000 clones, with over 80% as singletons. Sequences were derived from CD4+ or CD8+ T cells sorted from blood, sampled in a trial of the OX40 agonist ivuxolimab. The chain links TRBV4-1 to TRBJ1-1, with D possibly being TRBD1 (6 bases). The TCR originated in an adult with an advanced solid tumor such as melanoma, head and neck, liver or kidney cancer. Written as DNA, the CDR3 is TGCGCCAGCAGCCTACTGATCGGGGGCACCGCTGAAGCTTTCTTT. Protein sequence: CASSLLIGGTAEAFF.